This T cell receptor beta chain was recovered during a study of T-cell reconstitution after alpha-beta-depleted transplantation in children. Study-level findings and limits: T-cell counts and diversity at one year following transplant were attributed mainly to newly produced T cells.

For TCRbeta, the library was prepared with unique molecular identifiers. TCRdb itself ran the PCR reads through MiXCR, one entry per CDR3 protein. The sample includes 600,000 to 700,000 distinct CDR3 sequences, roughly 14% seen only once; the top ten take around 0.8%. In its sample, this clonotype was seen many times. Antigen: not known. The receptor was isolated from a girl aged 2 to 9 with congenital amegakaryocytic thrombocytopenia, due to receive a stem cell transplant. Sequences were derived from PBMCs, sampled before TCRalphabeta/CD19-depleted stem cell transplant.

CDR3: CASSRRGPSGNTIYF. In nucleotides, the CDR3 is TGTGCCAGCAGTCGCCGGGGACCCTCTGGAAACACCATATATTTT. V is TRBV12-3 or TRBV12-4 and J is TRBJ1-3; a weak D match, TRBD1 (5 bases). Trimming took 5 bases from V and 0 from J, leaving 11 bases between them. The CDR3 runs 15 residues.